The present entry profiles one T cell receptor beta chain with its context. The sample is drawn from a study of blood T cell repertoires in COVID-19. The data were produced by immunoSEQ multiplex PCR, yet TCRdb's version contains in-frame clones alone and is incomplete. In the table there are 250,000 to 350,000 clones, roughly 90% of which are singletons. The germline V gene encodes CDR1 ENHRY and CDR2 SYGVKD. With V trimmed by 4 bases and J by 7 bases, 1 base remained unmatched. CDR3 size: 13 residues. The sequence was collected from a woman between 18 and 29 years old with acute COVID-19. This chain connects TRBV10-3 to TRBJ1-2; 12 bases map to TRBD1. Sequencing was performed on PBMCs or T cells enriched from blood (not recorded which). The CDR3: CAISGDRGLGYTF. CDR3 in DNA: TGTGCCATCAGTGGGGACAGGGGGCTTGGCTACACCTTC.